These 18 T cell receptor beta chains were sequenced from one sample in a study of cytomegalovirus exposure and HLA in healthy donors. The PCR ran on 60 Vbeta and 13 Jbeta primers. The assay was immunoSEQ multiplex PCR, and TCRdb's table has in-frame clones only and misses some. The sample includes about 59,000 clones, roughly 75% of them seen just once. The specimen sequenced was PBMCs. The receptors derive from a man aged 30 to 45 in good health and CMV-seropositive.

This clone was observed a few times. This rearrangement joins TRBV5-1 to TRBJ1-4; D not resolved. The CDR3 runs 16 residues. Germline V gives CDR1 SGHRS, CDR2 YFSETQ. V was trimmed by 0 bases and J by 3 bases, leaving 12 bases between them. CDR3 nucleotide sequence: TGCGCCAGCAGCTTGGCCGGAGGAAAGGCTAATGAAAAACTGTTTTTT. This codes for CASSLAGGKANEKLFF.

This chain links TRBV28 with TRBJ2-5; a possible D gene is TRBD1 (7 bases). The CDR3 spans 12 residues. Trimming shortened V by 11 bases and J by 3 bases, and 13 bases separated the two germline ends. Germline V CDR1 and CDR2: MDHEN, SYDVKM. The CDR3 sequence: CALRGTEETQYF. The CDR3 bases are TGTGCCCTTCGGGGGACAGAAGAGACCCAGTACTTC.

V gene TRBV28 combines with J gene TRBJ2-6; D gene uncertain. Deletions cut 4 bases from V and 4 bases from J, with 5 bases between. The CDR3 contains 13 residues. The germline V gene has CDR1 MDHEN and CDR2 SYDVKM. For the CDR3, the DNA is TGTGCCAGCAGTTCCCAGGGGGCCAACGTCCTGACTTTC. It specifies CASSSQGANVLTF.

The chain recombines TRBV7-8 with TRBJ2-5; 7 bases line up with TRBD1. V shed 3 bases and J 5 bases; nucleotides not matched to a gene: 12. CDR3 length: 16 amino acids. Germline loops: CDR1 SGHVS, CDR2 FQNEAQ. The CDR3 region is CASSFRDSNPSETQYF. CDR3 DNA sequence: TGTGCCAGCAGCTTCCGGGACAGCAATCCTTCGGAGACCCAGTACTTC.

This chain connects TRBV28 to TRBJ1-2; the match to TRBD1 covers 8 bases. The CDR3 has 12 residues. CDR1 and CDR2 from the germline V gene are MDHEN and SYDVKM. J gave up 8 bases and V 10 bases, and 9 bases lay outside the gene matches. The CDR3 coding sequence is TGTGCCATCACGGACAGGGAATACGGCTACACCTTC. Residues: CAITDREYGYTF.

The V gene is TRBV7-3, the J gene TRBJ2-1; 7 bases agree with TRBD2. Trimming at V came to 5 bases and at J to 0 bases, leaving 4 bases not matched to a gene. This CDR3 spans 15 amino acids. Per germline, CDR1 SGHTA and CDR2 FQGTGA. CDR3 loop: CASSLSGASYNEQFF. The CDR3 DNA sequence: TGTGCCAGCAGCCTAAGCGGGGCCTCCTACAATGAGCAGTTCTTC.

The genes are TRBV29-1 and TRBJ2-3; 10 nucleotides match TRBD1. The CDR3 contains 13 residues. The V gene's germline CDR1 is SQVTM and CDR2 ANQGSEA. V was clipped by 7 bases and J by 5 bases; unmatched bases: 6. CDR3 in amino acids: CSAPTGGGDTQYF. CDR3 coding DNA: TGCAGCGCGCCGACAGGGGGCGGAGATACGCAGTATTTT.

This chain joins TRBV5-6 and TRBJ2-7, with TRBD2 matching 7 bases. Germline CDR1 is SGHDT and CDR2 is YYEEEE. This CDR3 has 13 amino acids. The ends lost 2 bases at V and 6 bases at J; junction bases unmatched: 5. CDR3 protein: CASSFAPGGEQYF. Written as DNA, the CDR3 is TGTGCCAGCAGCTTTGCTCCGGGGGGCGAGCAGTACTTC.

V gene TRBV7-9 combines with J gene TRBJ2-2, with 8 bases that match TRBD1. The CDR3 spans 15 residues. V dropped 4 bases and J dropped 9; count of bases not matched to a gene: 10. Germline values: CDR1 SEHNR, CDR2 FQNEAQ (reference sequence). The CDR3 nucleotides read TGTGCCAGCAGCTCCGACCCAGGACAGGGCCGGGAGCTGTTTTTT. As protein: CASSSDPGQGRELFF.

J is TRBJ1-6 and V is TRBV6-5, with TRBD1 identical over 7 bases. The CDR3 consists of 14 residues. The trim removed 5 bases at V and 8 bases at J, leaving 6 bases unmatched. The germline CDR1 and CDR2 sequences are MNHEY and SVGAGI. The CDR3 spells CASSNNRGYSPLHF. The CDR3 coding sequence is TGTGCCAGCAGTAACAACAGGGGTTATTCACCCCTCCACTTT.

This chain joins TRBV19 and TRBJ1-3, with D unresolved. With 10 bases removed from V and 0 bases from J, the gap between germline ends came to 4 bases. Germline V gene sequence: CDR1 LNHDA, CDR2 SQIVND (reference sequence). The length of the CDR3 is 11 residues. This CDR3 is CATLSGNTIYF. The DNA of the CDR3 is TGTGCCACCCTCTCTGGAAACACCATATATTTT. Together with reference TRBV19 and TRBJ1-3, the CDR3 gives the full variable domain: DGGITQSPKYLFRKEGQNVTLSCEQNLNHDAMYWYRQDPGQGLRLIYYSQIVNDFQKGDIAEGYSVSREKKESFPLTVTSAQKNPTAFYLCATLSGNTIYFGEGSWLTVV.

The V call is TRBV27, the J call TRBJ1-6, with unresolved D. V lost 3 bases, J lost 0 bases, and 12 bases lay in between. CDR1 is MNHEY and CDR2 is SMNVEV in the germline V gene (reference sequence). The length of the CDR3 is 17 residues. Written as DNA, the CDR3 is TGTGCCAGCAGTTTGGGTCAGACTAGCTCCTATAATTCACCCCTCCACTTT. As protein: CASSLGQTSSYNSPLHF.

The rearrangement uses TRBV11-2 and TRBJ1-2; D is ambiguous. The germline V gene encodes CDR1 SGHAT and CDR2 FQNNGV. CDR3 length equals 13 residues. V was trimmed by 2 bases and J by 7 bases, leaving 11 bases between them. The CDR3 DNA is TGTGCCAGCAGCTTAAACCTCTATGGTGGCTACACCTTC. Translation gives CASSLNLYGGYTF.

V is TRBV27 and J is TRBJ2-3, with 7 bases identical to TRBD2. The CDR3 length is 15 residues. Germline CDR1 reads MNHEY; CDR2 reads SMNVEV (reference sequence). Trimming took 6 bases from V and 6 from J; bases not matched to a gene: 12. DNA of the CDR3: TGTGCCAGCAGCTTAGGCGGGACTAACGCTGATACGCAGTATTTT. It translates to CASSLGGTNADTQYF.

This clone was seen just once. This chain uses TRBV27 with TRBJ1-5; 12 bases line up with TRBD1. The ends lost 10 bases at V and 7 bases at J; junction bases unmatched: 8. The CDR3 is 14 residues long. Germline V gene lookup returns CDR1 MNHEY and CDR2 SMNVEV (reference sequence). CDR3 region: CATRDRGRRQPQHF. The CDR3 nucleotides read TGTGCCACCCGGGACAGGGGGCGCAGACAGCCCCAGCATTTT.

The chain recombines TRBV9 with TRBJ2-3; D is possibly TRBD2 (7 bases). The V end lost 5 bases, the J end lost 6 bases, and 22 bases lay between the germline ends. CDR1 and CDR2 from the germline V gene are SGDLS and YYNGEE. This CDR3 comprises 16 residues. The chain's CDR3 is CASSGSVGGGGDTQYF. Here the CDR3 DNA reads TGTGCCAGCAGTGGATCTGTAGGGGGGGGCGGGGATACGCAGTATTTT.

J is TRBJ1-2 and V is TRBV6-5; D unclear. The germline V gene encodes CDR1 MNHEY and CDR2 SVGAGI. V dropped 0 bases and J dropped 8 bases, with 10 bases sitting between them. This CDR3 comprises 13 residues. CDR3 DNA sequence: TGTGCCAGCAGTTACTCCCCCCGTGGCGGCTACACCTTC. Protein sequence: CASSYSPRGGYTF.

The rearrangement links TRBV28 to TRBJ1-1; no clear D. The CDR3 extends over 15 amino acids. Per germline, CDR1 MDHEN and CDR2 SYDVKM. Trimming left V 5 bases short and J 5 bases short, with 18 bases between. CDR3 DNA: TGTGCCAGCAGTGCATTGAGAGCTCTTAAGACTGAAGCTTTCTTT. Its protein product is CASSALRALKTEAFF. The variable domain in full, with the rest retrieved from reference TRBV28 and TRBJ1-1, is DVKVTQSSRYLVKRTGEKVFLECVQDMDHENMFWYRQDPGLGLRLIYFSYDVKMKEKGDIPEGYSVSREKKERFSLILESASTNQTSMYLCASSALRALKTEAFFGQGTRLTVV.